A selection of T cell receptor beta chains follows, all from one sample in a study of T cell responses to AZD1222 COVID-19 vaccine. The data were produced by immunoSEQ multiplex PCR, yet TCRdb's version contains in-frame clones alone and is incomplete. The sample has about 100,000 clones; over 75% are singletons. Here the sequenced sample was peripheral blood, taken 28 days after the second AZD1222 dose. These receptors came from an adult who received the AZD1222 COVID-19 vaccine. The CDR3 runs from the conserved cysteine through the conserved F or W. A D gene is named only where the DNA matches it firmly. Size is stated for part of the rows, as once, few or many counts, or as a class when the clone is expanded.

D,size,V,length,J,DNA,CDR3
-,-,TRBV19,13,TRBJ2-5,TGTGCCAGTAGTCTTGTGTACCAAGAGACCCAGTACTTC,CASSLVYQETQYF
-,-,TRBV27,15,TRBJ2-3,TGTGCCAGCAGTTCCGGGGGGCCTAGCACAGATACGCAGTATTTT,CASSSGGPSTDTQYF
-,-,TRBV10-1,14,TRBJ2-7,TGCGCCAGCAGTGATTCGGGTCGGTCCTACGAGCAGTACTTC,CASSDSGRSYEQYF
-,-,TRBV5-1,14,TRBJ1-1,TGCGCCAGCAGCTTGGTAGGGACGGACACTGAAGCTTTCTTT,CASSLVGTDTEAFF
-,once,TRBV27,14,TRBJ2-7,TGTGCCAGCAGTATCTCCAGGAGCTCCTACGAGCAGTACTTC,CASSISRSSYEQYF
-,-,TRBV4-2,16,TRBJ1-6,TGTGCCAGCAGCCTAAAAATCGAGGCCTATAATTCACCCCTCCACTTT,CASSLKIEAYNSPLHF
-,-,TRBV2,13,TRBJ1-5,TGTGCCAGCAGTGAACTTCTGAATCAGCCCCAGCATTTT,CASSELLNQPQHF
-,-,TRBV27,14,TRBJ1-2,TGTGCCAGCAGTTCCCTGGACAGCCCCTATGGCTACACCTTC,CASSSLDSPYGYTF
-,-,TRBV28,13,TRBJ1-1,TGTGCCAGCAAACAGGGTGGCTACACTGAAGCTTTCTTT,CASKQGGYTEAFF
-,-,TRBV11-2,15,TRBJ1-3,TGTGCCAGCAGCTTAGACGGGAAGACCAGAAACACCATATATTTT,CASSLDGKTRNTIYF
TRBD2,-,TRBV9,18,TRBJ2-3,TGTGCCAGCAGCGTAGCTCGTCGGGGAGCGGGACGGACAGATACGCAGTATTTT,CASSVARRGAGRTDTQYF
TRBD1,-,TRBV7-8,13,TRBJ1-2,TGTGCCAGCAGCCTAACACAGGGGGCAACGAACACCTTC,CASSLTQGATNTF
TRBD1,-,TRBV10-1,14,TRBJ2-1,TGCGCCAGCAGTGAGGAAGGGGGCCGATATGAGCAGTTCTTC,CASSEEGGRYEQFF
-,once,TRBV18,15,TRBJ2-7,TGTGCCAGCTCACCACGTCAGGGGAGCTCCTACGAGCAGTACTTC,CASSPRQGSSYEQYF
TRBD2,-,TRBV27,19,TRBJ2-2,TGTGCCAGCAGTTTATCCTGGACTAGCGGGAGGGCTAACACCGGGGAGCTGTTTTTT,CASSLSWTSGRANTGELFF
TRBD1,-,TRBV19,14,TRBJ1-2,TGTGCCAGTAGTCAAGGGGGCGCAACCTATGGCTACACCTTC,CASSQGGATYGYTF
-,-,TRBV14,16,TRBJ1-2,TGTGCCAGCAGCCAAGATCGCCCAGAATATACGGATGGCTACACCTTC,CASSQDRPEYTDGYTF
-,-,TRBV5-6,14,TRBJ2-7,TGTGCCAGCAGCCCGAGGGACACCCTCGGGAAGCAGTACTTC,CASSPRDTLGKQYF
-,-,TRBV18,16,TRBJ2-5,TGTGCCAGCTCACCACCGAATCGAGGATTCCAAGAGACCCAGTACTTC,CASSPPNRGFQETQYF
TRBD1,-,TRBV6-4,13,TRBJ2-1,TGTGCCAGCAGCCGGGGACAGCAATATGAGCAGTTCTTC,CASSRGQQYEQFF
-,-,TRBV18,15,TRBJ2-3,TGTGCCAGCTCGCAGCTGGTCTCCGAGGCAGATACGCAGTATTTT,CASSQLVSEADTQYF
TRBD2,-,TRBV27,14,TRBJ2-7,TGTGCCAGCAGTTTTGGACTAGCGGGAGTAGTGCAGTACTTC,CASSFGLAGVVQYF
-,-,TRBV30,18,TRBJ1-3,TGTGCCTGGAGTGTCAGCAGGTTAAGTTCCTTCTCTGGAAACACCATATATTTT,CAWSVSRLSSFSGNTIYF
-,-,TRBV18,11,TRBJ1-1,TGTGCCAGCTCGGTCCAGCTTGAAGCTTTCTTT,CASSVQLEAFF
TRBD2,-,TRBV7-8,17,TRBJ2-3,TGTGCCAGCAGCTCGTTAGCGGGAGGTAGTCGGACAGATACGCAGTATTTT,CASSSLAGGSRTDTQYF
TRBD1,-,TRBV27,14,TRBJ1-1,TGTGCCAGCAGTTTCCAGGGGGATGGCACTGAAGCTTTCTTT,CASSFQGDGTEAFF
-,-,TRBV12-3/TRBV12-4,12,TRBJ1-3,TGTGCCAGCAGTTTATACAGAGACACCATATATTTT,CASSLYRDTIYF
-,-,TRBV5-6,12,TRBJ1-1,TGTGCCAGCAGCTTGGGTGGGACGATGGCTTTCTTT,CASSLGGTMAFF
-,-,TRBV18,15,TRBJ1-2,TGTGCCAGCTCACCACCCGCCGGGGGGAACTATGGCTACACCTTC,CASSPPAGGNYGYTF
TRBD1,-,TRBV10-1,12,TRBJ2-1,TGCGCCAGCAGTGAGTCAACAGGGGTGCAGTTCTTC,CASSESTGVQFF
-,-,TRBV7-6,15,TRBJ2-3,TGTGCCAGCACCCTCTTTGGGGCCCAAGCAGATACGCAGTATTTT,CASTLFGAQADTQYF
TRBD1,-,TRBV30,15,TRBJ2-7,TGTGCCTGGAGTAGCGGGGACAGGGGGACTTACGAGCAGTACTTC,CAWSSGDRGTYEQYF
-,-,TRBV10-3,14,TRBJ2-7,TGTGCCATCAGGGGATCCGACAGCTCCTACGAGCAGTACTTC,CAIRGSDSSYEQYF
-,-,TRBV12-3/TRBV12-4,13,TRBJ1-1,TGTGCCAGCAGGCAAGGGGAGGTGACTGAAGCTTTCTTT,CASRQGEVTEAFF
TRBD1,-,TRBV3-1/TRBV3-2,14,TRBJ1-1,TGTGCCAGCAGCCAAGACGAAACCGACAGGGGAGCTTTCTTT,CASSQDETDRGAFF
TRBD1,-,TRBV18,14,TRBJ1-1,TGTGCCAGCTCCGCACAGGGGGAGAACACTGAAGCTTTCTTT,CASSAQGENTEAFF
-,-,TRBV3-1/TRBV3-2,13,TRBJ2-7,TGTGCCAGCAGCGTCACCGTCTTGGGGGAGCAGTACTTC,CASSVTVLGEQYF
-,-,TRBV28,12,TRBJ1-2,TGTGCCGTCGGACCGGCAGAGAGGCAAAACACCTTC,CAVGPAERQNTF